Detailed here is one T cell receptor (beta chain). This sample is part of a study of cytomegalovirus exposure and HLA in healthy donors. PCR primers comprised 60 Vbeta and 13 Jbeta primers. Only in-frame clones appear in the TCRdb table, and some are missing; sequencing was by immunoSEQ multiplex PCR. Seen in this sample are tens of thousands of clones; the ten most common clones hold roughly 2.8%. There are 16 residues in the CDR3. CDR1 is SSHAT, CDR2 FNYEAQ, per germline (reference sequence). The sequence was obtained from a man aged 40-49 years in good health and CMV-seronegative. This sequence joins TRBV7-7 and TRBJ2-7; TRBD2 agrees at 8 bases. Sequences were obtained from PBMCs. This chain's CDR3 is CATAGRGGMSSYEQYF. In DNA, the CDR3 is TGTGCTACCGCGGGACGGGGGGGTATGAGTTCCTACGAGCAGTACTTC.